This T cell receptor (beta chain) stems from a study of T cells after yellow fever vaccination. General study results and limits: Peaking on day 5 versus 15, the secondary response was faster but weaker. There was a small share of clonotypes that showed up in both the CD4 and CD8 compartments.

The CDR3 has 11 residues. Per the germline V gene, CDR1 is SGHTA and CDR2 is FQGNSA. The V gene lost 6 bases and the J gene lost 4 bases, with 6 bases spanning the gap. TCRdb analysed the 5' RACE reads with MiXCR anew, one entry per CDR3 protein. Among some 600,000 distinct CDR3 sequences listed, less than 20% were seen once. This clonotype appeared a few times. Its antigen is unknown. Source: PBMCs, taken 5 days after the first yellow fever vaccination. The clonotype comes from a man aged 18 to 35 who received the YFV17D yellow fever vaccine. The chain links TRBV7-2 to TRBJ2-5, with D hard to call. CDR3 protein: CASRQGETQYF. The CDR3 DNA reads TGTGCCAGCAGACAAGGAGAGACCCAGTACTTC.